Given below is one T cell receptor beta chain in context. Its cognate antigen is unknown. Clones were sequenced by immunoSEQ multiplex PCR, and TCRdb holds only the in-frame ones, with some missing. The data show around 150,000 clones, with roughly 82% seen just once and roughly 3.9% held by the top ten. The germline gives CDR1 MDHEN, CDR2 SYDVKM. The CDR3 sequence is 19 residues long. Trimming took 3 bases from V and 5 from J, leaving 25 bases between them. These data belong to a study of T cell responses to AZD1222 COVID-19 vaccine. The overall study: Second-dose recipients at about 4 or about 12 weeks were treated as one pooled group. Study-level points and caveats: Regions 160-218 and 743-854 held dominance among vaccine-associated CD4 TCRs, which spanned spike. Females made up more of the donors, who were largely white British, and clonal diversity may have come out too low. Reportedly, nearly half of unique spike TCRs recognized epitopes outside B.1.351/B.1.1.7 mutations.

Sequences were derived from peripheral blood, sampled on day 0 of AZD1222 vaccination. The sequence was obtained from an adult in good health. The genes are TRBV28 and TRBJ1-4; D uncertain. CDR3 in DNA: TGTGCCAGCAGTTTGCCTTTAGAGGCGGGGTCCCGACGGAATGAAAAACTGTTTTTT. It encodes CASSLPLEAGSRRNEKLFF.